This T cell receptor (beta chain) is from a study of molecular identifiers for immune sequencing clone quantification. CDR1 is SEHNR, CDR2 FQNEAQ, per germline (reference sequence). The V segment lost 6 bases and the J segment 7 bases; nucleotides outside the gene matches: 13. The CDR3 covers 16 residues. TCRdb fed the PCR reads into MiXCR, producing one record per CDR3 protein. The sample records fewer than 350,000 distinct CDR3 sequences, roughly a quarter being singletons. The source of this sequence is a human donor in good health. Some libraries in this study had Jurkat cell RNA spiked in. V usage is TRBV7-9 and J usage is TRBJ2-7; TRBD2 matches at 12 bases. Material: naive CD8+ T cells from blood, with Jurkat cell RNA spiked in. The subset is: FACS-sorted CD8+CD4-CCR7+CD45RA+ naive T cells. CDR3 region: CASRSGLAGSFFEQYF. In DNA, the CDR3 is TGTGCCAGCAGATCCGGACTAGCGGGGTCTTTCTTTGAGCAGTACTTC.